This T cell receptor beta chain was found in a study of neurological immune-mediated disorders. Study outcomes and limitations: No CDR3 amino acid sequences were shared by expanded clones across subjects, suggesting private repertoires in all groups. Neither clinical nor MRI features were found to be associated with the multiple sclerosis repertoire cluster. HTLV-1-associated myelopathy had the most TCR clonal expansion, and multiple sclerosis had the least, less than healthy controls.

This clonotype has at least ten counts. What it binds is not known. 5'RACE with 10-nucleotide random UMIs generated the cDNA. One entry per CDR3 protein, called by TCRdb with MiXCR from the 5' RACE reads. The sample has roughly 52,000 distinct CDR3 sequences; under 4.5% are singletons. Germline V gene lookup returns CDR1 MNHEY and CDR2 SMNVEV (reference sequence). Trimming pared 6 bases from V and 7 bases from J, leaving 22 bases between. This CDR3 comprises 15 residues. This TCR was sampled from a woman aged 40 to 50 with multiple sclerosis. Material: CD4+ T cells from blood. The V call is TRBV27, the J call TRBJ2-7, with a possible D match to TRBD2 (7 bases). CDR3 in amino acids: CASRGARGGRYEQYF. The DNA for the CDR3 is TGTGCCAGCAGGGGGGCGAGGGGGGGCCGGTATGAGCAGTACTTC.